This T cell receptor beta chain was retrieved from a study of blood T cell repertoires in COVID-19 (dated by TCRdb to 2018 to 2020). Some background on the complete study: Samples covering the acute and convalescent phases of COVID-19 were provided by collaborators in the United States, Italy and Spain. Where HLA class I and class II types were available, the types were taken from metadata supplied by the sample provider, not from assay-based typing. Deeply sampled blood TCRbeta repertoires from subjects exposed to, actively infected with, or recovered from COVID-19 were included in the dataset. Samples came from the ongoing ImmuneRACE study (first 160 participants) plus 1,254 subjects from 6 global collaborators. Sample metadata almost always included a de-identified subject ID, COVID-19 status, age in years and sex. A freely available public database, intended as a resource for researchers studying the immune response to SARS-CoV-2, is where the repertoires were released. The prospective study material was composed of cDNA or gDNA derived from T cells, B-cell-depleted T cells, or PBMCs. What the work shows at the level of the full study, not this receptor alone: The amount of clinical and demographic metadata varied by source and participant and was provided uncurated.

Each collaborating institution followed its own protocols to collect whole blood in K2EDTA tubes. Collaborator samples were shipped for TCRbeta analysis as frozen whole blood, isolated PBMCs, or DNA extracted from either sample type. The immunoSEQ Assay, a bias-controlled multiplex PCR, was used to amplify TCRbeta CDR3 regions from genomic DNA. The original pipeline was this. Within the assay, amplification of reference gene primers was used to estimate how many nucleated cells each sample contained. To quantify the absolute abundance of each unique TCRbeta CDR3 rearrangement, sequence reads were collapsed and filtered. For each sample, productive Simpson clonality was calculated as the square root of Simpson's diversity index over productive rearrangements. In its TCRdb copy, this immuneACCESS table keeps in-frame sequences only and misses some clones. Where compared with another copy, unresolved V genes explain less than half of these, and the others have no known cause. From that table come the V and J calls and clone size; the DNA was used to work out D and trimming. The sample contains hundreds of thousands of clones, about nine tenths of them found a single time. Over 1.3% of the sample goes to the ten largest clones.

As to this clone: Its cognate antigen has yet to be identified. No clone much larger than this one lies a single base away; base qualities are absent.

CDR1 is given as LNHDA and CDR2 as SQIVND, both from the germline V gene (reference sequence). The V and J ends are trimmed by 5 bases and 0 bases, leaving 11 bases between them. Counted from cysteine to phenylalanine, this CDR3 has 15 amino acids. Left in the record is the CDR3 DNA by itself, 45 bases read in frame from the first base. The TCR was taken from a woman aged 25 to 39 with active or convalescent COVID-19. The rearrangement joined TRBV19 to TRBJ1-5, and TRBD1 may be the D gene, going by 6 matching bases. What was sequenced was peripheral blood. The nucleotide sequence reads as follows: TGTGCCAGTAGTGCTGGGACACATAGCAATCAGCCCCAGCATTTT. The resulting protein is CASSAGTHSNQPQHF.